This T cell receptor beta chain comes out of a study of blood T cell repertoires in COVID-19. Overall study: Donors in Cohort 3 counted as recovered after two negative PCRs, clearance, or symptom resolution. PBMCs, B-cell-depleted T cells, or T cells provided the cDNA or gDNA that made up the material. Sites in the United States, Italy and Spain provided acute and convalescent COVID-19 samples.

The method was immunoSEQ multiplex PCR; TCRdb's version includes in-frame clones alone and lacks a portion of them. The data contain 210,000 or so clones, roughly nine tenths of them singletons. Cohort allocation depended upon clinical history that participants reported. Germline V gene lookup returns CDR1 KGHDR and CDR2 SFDVKD. V lost 12 bases, J lost 0 bases, and 16 bases lay in between. This CDR3 has 14 amino acids. The rearrangement joins TRBV24-1 to TRBJ1-1; no clear D gene. The sequenced sample was PBMCs or T cells enriched from blood (not recorded which). The TCR sequence derives from a woman in her 50s in a cohort exposed to, infected with or recovered from COVID-19 (not recorded which). CDR3 residues: CAPKARILNTEAFF. CDR3 bases: TGTGCCCCTAAAGCCAGGATATTGAACACTGAAGCTTTCTTT.